A single sample gave rise to the 30 T cell receptor beta chains below, sequenced in a study of shared clonotypes between healthy human individuals. Clones were sequenced by immunoSEQ multiplex PCR, and TCRdb holds only the in-frame ones, with some missing. This sample carries about 2.4 million clones, roughly 92% of them seen once, and the ten largest clones take around 0.14%. Specimen: naive CD4+ T cells sorted from blood. Subset: CD45RA+ positively selected. The receptors shown here come from a man younger than 30 in good health.

The chain combines TRBV7-2 with TRBJ2-5; D is unclear. CDR1 and CDR2 (germline): SGHTA, FQGNSA. The V end was cut by 5 bases, the J end by 13 bases, with 20 bases between. This CDR3 contains 13 residues. CDR3 nucleotides: TGTGCCAGCAGCCCACCCCCCCCCGGGCTTGTGTACTTC. Translated: CASSPPPPGLVYF.

This clone was seen only once. The V gene is TRBV29-1, the J gene TRBJ1-2; possible D gene TRBD1, 6 bases. The CDR3 is made up of 13 amino acids. Germline V CDR1 and CDR2: SQVTM, ANQGSEA. V lost 4 bases and J lost 5, with 14 bases in between. This CDR3 reads CSVVTGIGYGYTF. Written as DNA, the CDR3 is TGCAGCGTTGTTACAGGGATTGGGTATGGCTACACCTTC.

V is TRBV30 and J is TRBJ2-7, with 8 nucleotides matching TRBD1. The V segment lost 5 bases and the J segment 5 bases; nucleotides outside the gene matches: 11. The CDR3 extends over 14 amino acids. In germline, CDR1 is GTSNPN, CDR2 SVGIG (reference sequence). The CDR3 nucleotides read TGTGCCTGGGTTGACAGGGGAACGTCCAACGAGCAGTACTTC. Residues: CAWVDRGTSNEQYF.

The rearrangement links TRBV27 to TRBJ2-7; a weak D match, TRBD1 (6 bases). V was cut by 5 bases and J by 0 bases, with 17 bases left in between. Germline CDR1 reads MNHEY; CDR2 reads SMNVEV (reference sequence). The CDR3 is 16 amino acids. CDR3 amino acids: CASSLPYRGSSYEQYF. CDR3 nucleotide sequence: TGTGCCAGCAGTCTCCCTTATAGGGGGAGCTCCTACGAGCAGTACTTC.

The V call is TRBV9, the J call TRBJ2-1; a possible D gene is TRBD2 (6 bases). CDR3 length: 15 residues. The V end lost 0 bases, the J end lost 8 bases, and 15 bases lay between the germline ends. Looked up from germline, CDR1 is SGDLS and CDR2 is YYNGEE. This chain's CDR3 is CASSVGGELRDEQFF. The DNA of the CDR3 is TGTGCCAGCAGCGTAGGGGGGGAGCTTCGCGATGAGCAGTTCTTC.

The CDR3 DNA follows: TGCGCCAGCAATTGGCGCGGACAGGGGTACACAGATACGCAGTATTTT. Translated: CASNWRGQGYTDTQYF. The gene calls are TRBV5-1 and TRBJ2-3, with 9 bases fitting TRBD1. Germline lookup yields CDR1 SGHRS and CDR2 YFSETQ. CDR3 size: 16 residues. The trim removed 6 bases at V and 2 bases at J, leaving 10 bases unmatched.

This sequence joins TRBV4-1 and TRBJ2-5; TRBD1 matches at 9 bases. The DNA end lines up better with TRBJ2-7; the J call may be wrong. The CDR3 sequence is 14 residues long. Germline CDR1 MGHRA, CDR2 YSYEKL. CDR3 bases: TGCGCCAGCAGCCGACCGGGACAGGGCTACGAGCAGTACTTC. Residues: CASSRPGQGYEQYF.

This sequence joins TRBV4-3 and TRBJ2-4, with D unresolved. This CDR3 contains 17 residues. Germline V gene lookup returns CDR1 LGHNA and CDR2 YSLEER. The V end was cut by 1 base, the J end by 0 bases, with 13 bases between. The DNA of the CDR3 is TGCGCCAGCAGCCAAGGCGGAGCAGTGAGAGCCAAAAACATTCAGTACTTC. Its protein is CASSQGGAVRAKNIQYF.

The J gene is TRBJ2-7, the V gene TRBV7-2; D ambiguous. CDR1 is SGHTA, CDR2 FQGNSA, per germline. Trimming removed 1 base at V and 1 base at J, with 5 bases between. The CDR3 length is 13 residues. CDR3 coding DNA: TGTGCCAGCAGCTTAGAGCTTTCCTACGAGCAGTACTTC. Its translation: CASSLELSYEQYF.

The CDR3 loop is CASSGLETGQETQYF. The CDR3 coding sequence is TGTGCCAGCAGCGGCCTCGAAACAGGGCAAGAGACCCAGTACTTC. V and J are TRBV5-6 and TRBJ2-5; D perhaps matches TRBD1 (6 bases). This CDR3 is 15 amino acids long. V was shortened by 4 bases and J by 2 bases, with 15 bases between the two germline ends. CDR1 and CDR2 (germline): SGHDT, YYEEEE.

V usage is TRBV14 and J usage is TRBJ2-7; D unclear. Germline CDR1 reads SGHDN; CDR2 reads FVKESK. Trimming left V 4 bases short and J 4 bases short, with 11 bases between. This CDR3 comprises 13 residues. For the CDR3, the DNA is TGTGCCAGCAGCCCACTTCGGGTTTACGAGCAGTACTTC. It is translated as CASSPLRVYEQYF.

The V and J genes are TRBV10-1 and TRBJ2-1, with TRBD2 matching over 7 bases. V trimming: 0 bases; J trimming: 4 bases; junction bases outside the gene matches: 6. The CDR3 covers 16 residues. Germline V CDR1 and CDR2: WNHNN, SYGVQD (reference sequence). CDR3 protein: CASSESFGGSYNEQFF. In DNA form, the CDR3 reads TGCGCCAGCAGTGAGTCGTTCGGCGGGAGTTACAATGAGCAGTTCTTC.

The J gene is TRBJ1-1, the V gene TRBV10-3; D remains ambiguous. Germline CDR1 and CDR2: ENHRY and SYGVKD. Trimming removed 3 bases from V and 1 base from J, with 9 bases in between. The CDR3 totals 14 residues. This CDR3 is CAISERERNTEAFF. The DNA of the CDR3 is TGTGCCATCAGTGAACGGGAACGGAACACTGAAGCTTTCTTT.

V is TRBV7-2 and J is TRBJ2-5; 12 bases agree with TRBD1. V lost 5 bases, J lost 4 bases, and 2 bases stayed unmatched. Germline-derived CDR1 and CDR2 are SGHTA and FQGNSA. The CDR3 spans 14 residues. The CDR3 loop reads CASSTGQGAETQYF. The CDR3 DNA reads as TGTGCCAGCAGCACGGGACAGGGGGCAGAGACCCAGTACTTC.

The rearrangement uses TRBV10-2 and TRBJ2-6; no reliable D call. This CDR3 has 12 residues. Germline loops: CDR1 WSHSY, CDR2 SAAADI. The germline V and J ends were trimmed by 6 bases and 2 bases, with 2 bases remaining between them. The CDR3 protein is CASSPGANVLTF. The CDR3 DNA is TGCGCCAGCAGCCCTGGGGCCAACGTCCTGACTTTC.

V gene TRBV9 combines with J gene TRBJ2-3; tentative D call: TRBD2 (5 bases). Germline V gene sequence: CDR1 SGDLS, CDR2 YYNGEE. Trimming shortened V by 0 bases and J by 4 bases, and 12 bases separated the two germline ends. The CDR3 is 15 amino acids. The CDR3 is CASSVALGRADTQYF. The CDR3 DNA reads TGTGCCAGCAGCGTAGCTCTGGGGAGAGCAGATACGCAGTATTTT.

Details on this clone: This sample also contains other DNA sequences that code for the same CDR3. The J gene is TRBJ2-1, the V gene TRBV5-1, with no clear D. Trimming removed 0 bases at V and 9 bases at J, with 7 bases between. CDR1 is SGHRS and CDR2 is YFSETQ in the germline V gene. This CDR3 has 12 residues. CDR3 residues: CASSLVGSEQFF. The CDR3 coding sequence is TGCGCCAGCAGCTTGGTGGGAAGTGAGCAGTTCTTC.

The chain links TRBV5-6 to TRBJ2-3; D call uncertain. V was clipped by 1 base and J by 2 bases, with 5 bases between them. The germline gives CDR1 SGHDT, CDR2 YYEEEE. This CDR3 has 13 amino acids. The CDR3 sequence: CASSLLVTDTQYF. The CDR3 bases are TGTGCCAGCAGCTTGCTGGTCACAGATACGCAGTATTTT.

This clone was counted once. The chain has TRBV7-9 and TRBJ1-3; 7 bases agree with TRBD1. The trim removed 5 bases at V and 0 bases at J, leaving 4 bases unmatched. This CDR3 has 15 amino acids. Germline V gives CDR1 SEHNR, CDR2 FQNEAQ (reference sequence). CDR3 in DNA: TGTGCCAGCAGCCAGACAGGGAGCTCTGGAAACACCATATATTTT. Translating gives CASSQTGSSGNTIYF.

This CDR3 reads CASSEEGRPQHF. The CDR3 DNA reads as TGTGCCAGCAGTGAAGAGGGCAGGCCCCAGCATTTT. V is TRBV6-1 and J is TRBJ1-5; D gene ambiguous. This CDR3 region has 12 residues. Germline loops: CDR1 MNHNS, CDR2 SASEGT. With 1 base removed from V and 9 bases from J, the gap between germline ends came to 7 bases.

The count of this clone is one. The chain is built from TRBV19 and TRBJ2-7; 7 nucleotides agree with TRBD1. The germline CDR1 and CDR2 sequences are LNHDA and SQIVND (reference sequence). There are 14 residues in the CDR3. J was trimmed by 3 bases and V by 3 bases; bases with no gene match: 5. CDR3 sequence: CASSIRQGLYEQYF. DNA of the CDR3: TGTGCCAGTAGTATTAGACAGGGTCTCTACGAGCAGTACTTC.

This chain uses TRBV11-2 with TRBJ2-2, with 9 bases matching TRBD1. Germline V gene sequence: CDR1 SGHAT, CDR2 FQNNGV. After removal of 4 bases from V and 6 bases from J, the junction contained 12 bases not matched to a gene. The CDR3 length is 17 residues. DNA of the CDR3: TGTGCCAGCAGCTCCGCACAGGGGGCAGCTTTATCCGGGGAGCTGTTTTTT. The encoded protein is CASSSAQGAALSGELFF.

V is TRBV6-6 and J is TRBJ2-3, with D hard to call. The length of the CDR3 is 12 residues. Germline V gives CDR1 MNHNY, CDR2 SVGAGI (reference sequence). With 7 bases removed from V and 6 bases from J, the gap between germline ends came to 11 bases. The CDR3 reads CASNSPTDTQYF. In DNA form, the CDR3 reads TGTGCCAGCAACTCCCCCACCGATACGCAGTATTTT.

The chain couples TRBV7-8 to TRBJ2-5; 11 bases match TRBD2. Germline CDR1 reads SGHVS; CDR2 reads FQNEAQ. The ends lost 3 bases at V and 4 bases at J; junction bases unmatched: 16. CDR3 length equals 19 residues. CDR3 protein: CASSFRGLAGGPGRETQYF. The CDR3 DNA follows: TGTGCCAGCAGCTTCCGAGGATTAGCGGGAGGGCCGGGTCGAGAGACCCAGTACTTC.

The J gene is TRBJ2-2, the V gene TRBV30; TRBD1 or TRBD2 may be the D gene (5 bases each). There are 14 residues in the CDR3. From germline, CDR1 is GTSNPN and CDR2 SVGIG (reference sequence). V was shortened by 2 bases and J by 2 bases, with 9 bases between the two germline ends. The CDR3 loop reads CAWSPGLNTGELFF. The CDR3 DNA reads TGTGCCTGGAGTCCGGGGCTAAACACCGGGGAGCTGTTTTTT.

This rearrangement joins TRBV19 to TRBJ2-4, with TRBD2 matching over 7 bases. The ends lost 5 bases at V and 7 bases at J; junction bases unmatched: 8. Germline CDR1 and CDR2: LNHDA and SQIVND (reference sequence). The CDR3 totals 14 residues. In nucleotides, the CDR3 is TGTGCCAGTAGTTCCTTGGGTAGCGGGAACATTCAGTACTTC. Translation: CASSSLGSGNIQYF.

The gene calls are TRBV9 and TRBJ1-1; 8 nucleotides match TRBD1. Germline V gives CDR1 SGDLS, CDR2 YYNGEE. The CDR3 totals 16 residues. Trimming took 0 bases from V and 4 from J; bases not matched to a gene: 8. The CDR3 sequence: CASSVGGRTGTTEAFF. The DNA of the CDR3 is TGTGCCAGCAGCGTAGGGGGGAGGACAGGGACCACTGAAGCTTTCTTT.

The chain joins TRBV10-3 to TRBJ2-5; D uncertain. Trimming took 3 bases from V and 1 from J, leaving 6 bases between them. Germline loops: CDR1 ENHRY, CDR2 SYGVKD. The CDR3 covers 13 residues. This CDR3 is CAISETAQETQYF. DNA for the CDR3: TGTGCCATCAGTGAAACCGCCCAAGAGACCCAGTACTTC.

This clone showed up just once. The chain uses TRBV27 and TRBJ1-1, with 7 bases lining up with TRBD1. Germline V lookup: CDR1 MNHEY, CDR2 SMNVEV (reference sequence). This CDR3 contains 14 residues. Trimming cost V 3 bases and J 5 bases; bases outside gene matches: 6. This CDR3 is CASSFQGGGTEAFF. The CDR3 nucleotides read TGTGCCAGCAGTTTTCAGGGGGGAGGTACTGAAGCTTTCTTT.

The chain uses TRBV19 and TRBJ1-3; D is possibly TRBD1 (5 bases). CDR3 length: 12 residues. The germline CDR1 and CDR2 sequences are LNHDA and SQIVND (reference sequence). The V gene lost 9 bases and the J gene lost 1 base, with 7 bases spanning the gap. This chain's CDR3 is CASQGSGNTIYF. In nucleotides, the CDR3 is TGTGCCAGCCAGGGATCTGGAAACACCATATATTTT.